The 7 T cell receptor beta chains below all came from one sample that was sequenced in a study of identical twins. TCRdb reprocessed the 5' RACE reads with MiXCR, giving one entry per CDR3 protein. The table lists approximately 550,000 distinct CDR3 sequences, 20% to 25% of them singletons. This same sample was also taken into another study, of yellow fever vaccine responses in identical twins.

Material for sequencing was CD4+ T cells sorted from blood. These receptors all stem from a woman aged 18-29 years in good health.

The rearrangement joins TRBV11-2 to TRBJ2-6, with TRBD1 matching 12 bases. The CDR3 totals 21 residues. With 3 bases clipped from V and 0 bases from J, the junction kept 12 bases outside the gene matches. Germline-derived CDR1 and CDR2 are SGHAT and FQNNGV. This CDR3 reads CASSFGWLGTGGPSGANVLTF. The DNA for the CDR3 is TGTGCCAGCAGCTTCGGGTGGCTCGGGACAGGGGGCCCCTCTGGGGCCAACGTCCTGACTTTC.

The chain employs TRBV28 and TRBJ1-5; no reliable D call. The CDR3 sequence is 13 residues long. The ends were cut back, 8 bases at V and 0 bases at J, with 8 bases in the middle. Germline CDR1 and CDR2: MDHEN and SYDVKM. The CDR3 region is CASRVYSNQPQHF. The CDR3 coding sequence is TGTGCCAGCCGCGTTTATAGCAATCAGCCCCAGCATTTT.

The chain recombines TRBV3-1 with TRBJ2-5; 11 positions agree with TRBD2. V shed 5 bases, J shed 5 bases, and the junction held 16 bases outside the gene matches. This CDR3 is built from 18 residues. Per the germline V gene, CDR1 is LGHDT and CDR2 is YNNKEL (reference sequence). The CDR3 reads CASSERLAGTTRGETQYF. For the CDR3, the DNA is TGTGCCAGCAGCGAGCGACTAGCGGGAACGACCCGAGGGGAGACCCAGTACTTC.

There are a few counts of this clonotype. This chain's CDR3 is CASSPGIDTQYF. The CDR3 region has the DNA TGTGCCAGCAGCCCAGGGATAGATACGCAGTATTTT. The J gene is TRBJ2-3, the V gene TRBV12-3 or TRBV12-4; the D gene is possibly TRBD1 (5 bases). The CDR3 runs 12 residues. The ends were cut back, 6 bases at V and 5 bases at J, with 9 bases in the middle.

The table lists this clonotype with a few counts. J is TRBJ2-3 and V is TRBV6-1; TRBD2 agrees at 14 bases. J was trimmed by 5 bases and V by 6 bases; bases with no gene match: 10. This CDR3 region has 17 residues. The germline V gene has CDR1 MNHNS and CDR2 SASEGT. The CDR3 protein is CASRPGRLAGGRDTQYF. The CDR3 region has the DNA TGTGCCAGCAGACCCGGAAGACTAGCGGGAGGGAGAGATACGCAGTATTTT.

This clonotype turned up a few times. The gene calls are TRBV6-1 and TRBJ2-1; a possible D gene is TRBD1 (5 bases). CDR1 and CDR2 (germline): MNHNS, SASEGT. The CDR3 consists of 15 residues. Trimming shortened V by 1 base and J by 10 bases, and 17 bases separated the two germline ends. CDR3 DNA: TGTGCCAGCAGTGAAGGCAGGGCGTTTCCTCAAGAGCAGTTCTTC. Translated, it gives CASSEGRAFPQEQFF.

The CDR3 sequence is CATHDRGRISGYTF. CDR3 sequence (DNA): TGTGCCACCCACGACAGGGGGCGCATTAGTGGCTACACCTTC. The V gene is TRBV12-3 or TRBV12-4, the J gene TRBJ1-2; 10 bases line up with TRBD1. The CDR3 extends over 14 amino acids. The V and J ends lost 10 bases and 7 bases, in that order; junction bases with no gene match: 12.